This section outlines one TCR beta chain sequence together with its context. This sample was taken from a study of control samples from healthy donors and cancer patients. Assay used: immunoSEQ multiplex PCR; TCRdb lists only in-frame clones, some missing. Here the sample spans around 63,000 clones, around 87% being singletons. The CDR3 extends over 16 amino acids. V trimming: 6 bases; J trimming: 6 bases; junction bases outside the gene matches: 7. CDR1 and CDR2 from the germline V gene are MNHNY and SVGAGI (reference sequence). The clonotype originates from a woman aged 50 to 65 with head and neck cancer. Sequencing was done on a sample of PBMCs. This chain links TRBV6-6 with TRBJ2-2; 13 bases fit TRBD2. The CDR3 loop reads CASSTSGGASPGELFF. CDR3 nucleotides: TGTGCCAGCAGCACTAGCGGGGGGGCCTCCCCCGGGGAGCTGTTTTTT.